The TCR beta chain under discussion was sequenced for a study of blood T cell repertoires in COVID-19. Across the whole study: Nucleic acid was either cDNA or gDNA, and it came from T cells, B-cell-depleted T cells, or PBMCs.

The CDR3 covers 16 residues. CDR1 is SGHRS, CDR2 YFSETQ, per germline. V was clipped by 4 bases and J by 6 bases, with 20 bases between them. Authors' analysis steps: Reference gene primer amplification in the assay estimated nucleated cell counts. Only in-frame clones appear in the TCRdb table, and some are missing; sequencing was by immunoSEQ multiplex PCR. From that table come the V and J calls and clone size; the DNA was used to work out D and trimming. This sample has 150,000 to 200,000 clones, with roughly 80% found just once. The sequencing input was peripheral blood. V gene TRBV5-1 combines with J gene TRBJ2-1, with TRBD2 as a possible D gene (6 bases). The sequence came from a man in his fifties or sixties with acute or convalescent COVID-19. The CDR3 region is CASSGSGIRDSNEQFF. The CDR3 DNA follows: TGCGCCAGCAGCGGAAGTGGCATTAGGGACTCCAATGAGCAGTTCTTC.